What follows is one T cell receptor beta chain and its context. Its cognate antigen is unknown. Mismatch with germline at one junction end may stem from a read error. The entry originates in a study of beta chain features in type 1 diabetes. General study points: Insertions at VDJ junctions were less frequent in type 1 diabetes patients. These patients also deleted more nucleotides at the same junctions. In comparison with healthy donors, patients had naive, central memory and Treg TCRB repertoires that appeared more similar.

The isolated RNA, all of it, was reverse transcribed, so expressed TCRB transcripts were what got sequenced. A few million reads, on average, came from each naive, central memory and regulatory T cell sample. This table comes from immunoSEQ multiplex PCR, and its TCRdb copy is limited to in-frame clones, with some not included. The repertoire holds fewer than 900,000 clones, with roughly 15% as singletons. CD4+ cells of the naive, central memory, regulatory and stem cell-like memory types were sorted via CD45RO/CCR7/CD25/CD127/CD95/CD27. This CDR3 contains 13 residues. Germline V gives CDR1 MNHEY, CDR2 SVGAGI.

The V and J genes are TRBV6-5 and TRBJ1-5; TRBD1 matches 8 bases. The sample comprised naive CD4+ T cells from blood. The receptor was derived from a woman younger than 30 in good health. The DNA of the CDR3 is TGTGCCAGCAGTACCAATGGACAGGGAGGATTTTATTTT. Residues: CASSTNGQGGFYF.